These 17 T cell receptor beta chains were all obtained from the same sample, sequenced in a study of shared clonotypes between healthy human individuals. Profiled with immunoSEQ multiplex PCR; TCRdb holds only in-frame clones, not every one. Among 90,000 to 130,000 clones listed, under 70% were seen once. The sequenced material came from memory CD8+ T cells sorted from blood. Documented subset: CD45RO+ cells pooled with CCR7-negative TemRA cells. All receptors come from a woman under 40 in good health.

The J gene is TRBJ1-5, the V gene TRBV27; D might be TRBD1 (6 bases). The V gene lost 9 bases and the J gene lost 4 bases, with 19 bases spanning the gap. Germline CDR1 and CDR2: MNHEY and SMNVEV (reference sequence). The CDR3 extends over 15 amino acids. CDR3 in DNA: TGTGCCAGTAAAACCAGAGGGGGAGTTAATCAGCCCCAGCATTTT. Its protein product is CASKTRGGVNQPQHF.

This clone was detected many times. J is TRBJ2-1 and V is TRBV11-1; possibly TRBD1 for D (5 bases). This CDR3 contains 13 residues. From germline, CDR1 is SGHAT and CDR2 FQDESV (reference sequence). V was trimmed by 5 bases and J by 8 bases, leaving 13 bases between them. Here the CDR3 reads CASSATWGYEQFF. In DNA form, the CDR3 reads TGTGCCAGCAGCGCCACGTGGGGCTATGAGCAGTTCTTC.

The chain joins TRBV21-1 to TRBJ1-5; TRBD1 was called by the table and not checked on the DNA. TRBV21-1 is classified as a pseudogene. This CDR3 has 14 amino acids. The DNA of the CDR3 is TGTGCCAGCAGCAAAGGGGGCTTAGGACAGCCCCAGCATTTT. It encodes CASSKGGLGQPQHF.

The chain carries TRBV5-1 and TRBJ1-4, with D unresolved. V gave up 3 bases and J gave up 8 bases, with 32 bases separating them. The CDR3 has 20 residues. Germline values: CDR1 SGHRS, CDR2 YFSETQ. The CDR3 is CASSSGNFIEKRFGLEKLFF. Written as DNA, the CDR3 is TGCGCCAGCAGCTCGGGGAACTTTATCGAGAAGCGTTTTGGTCTGGAAAAACTGTTTTTT. The whole variable domain, filled in from reference TRBV5-1 and TRBJ1-4, reads KAGVTQTPRYLIKTRGQQVTLSCSPISGHRSVSWYQQTPGQGLQFLFEYFSETQRNKGNFPGRFSGRQFSNSRSEMNVSTLELGDSALYLCASSSGNFIEKRFGLEKLFFGSGTQLSVL.

The rearrangement uses TRBV18 and TRBJ2-4; D is undetermined. The CDR3 totals 16 residues. Deletions cut 4 bases from V and 3 bases from J, with 16 bases between. Looked up from germline, CDR1 is KGHSH and CDR2 is LQKENI. CDR3 region: CASSRTGVGDKNIQYF. The CDR3 coding sequence is TGTGCCAGCTCACGTACTGGGGTAGGCGACAAAAACATTCAGTACTTC. The whole variable domain, remainder taken from reference TRBV18 and TRBJ2-4, is NAGVMQNPRHLVRRRGQEARLRCSPMKGHSHVYWYRQLPEEGLKFMVYLQKENIIDESGMPKERFSAEFPKEGPSILRIQQVVRGDSAAYFCASSRTGVGDKNIQYFGAGTRLSVL.

The chain is built from TRBV28 and TRBJ2-1, with 7 nucleotides matching TRBD2. Trimming removed 3 bases from V and 8 bases from J; junction bases left unmatched: 7. The CDR3 is 14 amino acids. Germline assignment: CDR1 MDHEN and CDR2 SYDVKM. In DNA, the CDR3 is TGTGCCAGCAGTTTGGATGGCGGGGGTGATGAGCAGTTCTTC. This translates into CASSLDGGGDEQFF. The complete variable domain, with remaining parts taken from reference TRBV28 and TRBJ2-1, reads DVKVTQSSRYLVKRTGEKVFLECVQDMDHENMFWYRQDPGLGLRLIYFSYDVKMKEKGDIPEGYSVSREKKERFSLILESASTNQTSMYLCASSLDGGGDEQFFGPGTRLTVL.

The rearrangement uses TRBV6-1 and TRBJ1-4, with unresolved D. Trimming took off 4 bases at V and 4 bases at J, with 10 bases between the two ends. Germline V gene sequence: CDR1 MNHNS, CDR2 SASEGT. The CDR3 loop spans 14 amino acids. The CDR3 DNA sequence: TGTGCCAGCAGTGGATACGGCTATAATGAAAAACTGTTTTTT. This codes for CASSGYGYNEKLFF.

The V gene is TRBV28, the J gene TRBJ2-3, with TRBD2 identical over 10 bases. The CDR3 runs 17 residues. Germline trimming cut 3 bases from V and 0 bases from J; bases unmatched to any gene: 6. Germline CDR1 is MDHEN and CDR2 is SYDVKM. CDR3 sequence reads: CASSFVTSGPSTDTQYF. CDR3 nucleotide sequence: TGTGCCAGCAGTTTTGTGACTAGCGGGCCTAGCACAGATACGCAGTATTTT.

Comments on this clone: Other DNA sequences from this sample encode an identical CDR3 as well. This chain links TRBV28 with TRBJ2-5; TRBD1 matches 10 bases. V lost 0 bases, J lost 5 bases, and 6 bases stayed unmatched. The CDR3 is made up of 16 amino acids. Germline V CDR1 and CDR2: MDHEN, SYDVKM. The CDR3 nucleotides are TGTGCCAGCAGTTTATGGGGGACAGGGGTTGGCGAGACCCAGTACTTC. Translating gives CASSLWGTGVGETQYF.

This sequence joins TRBV5-6 and TRBJ1-2; D is possibly TRBD1 (5 bases). The CDR3 runs to 15 residues. The V and J ends lost 2 bases and 4 bases respectively, with 15 bases between them. Germline V gene data show CDR1 as SGHDT and CDR2 as YYEEEE. CDR3 DNA sequence: TGTGCCAGCAGCTTTTGGGGGGATCGGCTCTATGGCTACACCTTC. It codes for CASSFWGDRLYGYTF.

This chain connects TRBV7-6 to TRBJ2-5; TRBD2 aligns across 7 bases. Germline loops: CDR1 SGHVS, CDR2 FNYEAQ. The CDR3 consists of 14 residues. V lost 5 bases and J lost 5; bases outside the gene matches: 8. CDR3 nucleotides: TGTGCCAGCAGCACCCCGGGAGGAGGGGAGACCCAGTACTTC. Translating gives CASSTPGGGETQYF. The whole variable domain, remainder taken from reference TRBV7-6 and TRBJ2-5, is GAGVSQSPRYKVTKRGQDVALRCDPISGHVSLYWYRQALGQGPEFLTYFNYEAQQDKSGLPNDRFSAERPEGSISTLTIQRTEQRDSAMYRCASSTPGGGETQYFGPGTRLLVL.

J is TRBJ1-1 and V is TRBV15, with D hard to call. The CDR3 is made up of 13 amino acids. The V and J ends lost 1 base and 0 bases respectively, with 3 bases between them. CDR1 is LNHNV, CDR2 YYDKDF, per germline (reference sequence). The CDR3 here is CATSRGVNTEAFF. For the CDR3, the DNA is TGTGCCACCAGCAGAGGGGTGAACACTGAAGCTTTCTTT. Complete variable domain (other parts from reference TRBV15 and TRBJ1-1): DAMVIQNPRYQVTQFGKPVTLSCSQTLNHNVMYWYQQKSSQAPKLLFHYYDKDFNNEADTPDNFQSRRPNTSFCFLDIRSPGLGDTAMYLCATSRGVNTEAFFGQGTRLTVV.

This clone was seen a single time. Given a much more abundant clone one base away, this may be a read error. The chain uses TRBV15 and TRBJ2-6; D is undetermined. This CDR3 region has 16 residues. V was trimmed by 0 bases and J by 0 bases, leaving 6 bases between them. The germline CDR1 and CDR2 sequences are LNHNV and YYDKDF (reference sequence). CDR3 in amino acids: CATSRDMGSGANVLTF. CDR3 DNA sequence: TGTGCCACCAGCAGAGATATGGGCTCTGGGGCCAACGTCCTGACTTTC.

The chain combines TRBV7-9 with TRBJ1-3; D not resolved. This CDR3 spans 13 amino acids. Trimming took 1 base from V and 4 from J, leaving 5 bases between them. Germline V CDR1 and CDR2: SEHNR, FQNEAQ (reference sequence). The CDR3 reads CASSLVEGNTIYF. The DNA for the CDR3 is TGTGCCAGCAGCTTAGTTGAGGGAAACACCATATATTTT.

The gene calls are TRBV28 and TRBJ2-7; 9 bases align to TRBD1. Trimming took 9 bases from V and 5 from J; bases not matched to a gene: 8. Germline CDR1 MDHEN, CDR2 SYDVKM. This CDR3 contains 13 residues. CDR3 bases: TGTGCCAGTTCCGGGACAGGGTACCACGAGCAGTACTTC. It encodes CASSGTGYHEQYF.

J is TRBJ2-7 and V is TRBV25-1; no clear D gene. V was clipped by 2 bases and J by 3 bases, with 8 bases between them. Germline assignment: CDR1 MGHDK and CDR2 SYGVNS. This CDR3 is built from 13 residues. The CDR3 coding sequence is TGTGCCAGCAGTGAAAACAGATTCTACGAGCAGTACTTC. Amino acids: CASSENRFYEQYF.

This rearrangement joins TRBV2 to TRBJ1-2; D gene ambiguous. V lost 6 bases to trimming and J lost 5 bases, with 19 bases between them. The CDR3 has 15 residues. Germline CDR1 and CDR2: SNHLY and FYNNEI. CDR3 region: CASSPGLTDSYGYTF. CDR3 sequence (DNA): TGTGCCAGCAGCCCCGGTTTAACAGACTCTTATGGCTACACCTTC.